A selection of T cell receptor beta chains follows, all from one sample in a study of blood T cell repertoires in COVID-19. Libraries were prepared by immunoSEQ multiplex PCR; TCRdb keeps only in-frame clonotypes and omits some of them. The sample yields under 250,000 clones, 85% to 90% seen once. The sample comprised PBMCs or T cells enriched from blood (not recorded which). Receptors were obtained from a woman between 18 and 30 years old in a cohort exposed to, infected with or recovered from COVID-19 (not recorded which). Both conserved end residues are part of each CDR3. The order of the fields is clone size, J gene, D gene, V gene, CDR3 protein, CDR3 DNA. The D gene is left open where the match is weak. The size of a clone is reported for some rows only, either as once, few or many, or as a class for expanded clones.

.,TRBJ1-1,TRBD1,TRBV28,CASSFPSGTGSPEAFF,TGTGCCAGCAGTTTCCCCTCCGGGACAGGGAGTCCCGAAGCTTTCTTT
.,TRBJ2-5,TRBD2,TRBV7-8,CASSSSGETQYF,TGTGCCAGCAGTTCTAGCGGGGAGACCCAGTACTTC
.,TRBJ2-3,TRBD2,TRBV5-1,CASSLKRGSTDTQYF,TGCGCCAGCAGCTTGAAGCGGGGGAGCACAGATACGCAGTATTTT
.,TRBJ2-1,.,TRBV11-1,CASSPRRGAYNEQFF,TGTGCCAGCAGTCCACGCAGGGGGGCCTACAATGAGCAGTTCTTC
once,TRBJ1-3,TRBD1,TRBV6-5,CASSTGEFRNTIYF,TGTGCCAGCAGCACAGGGGAATTTAGAAACACCATATATTTT
.,TRBJ1-2,TRBD1,TRBV11-3,CASSPGQDYGYTF,TGTGCCAGCAGCCCGGGACAGGACTATGGCTACACCTTC
.,TRBJ1-6,.,TRBV27,CASSLLANSPLHF,TGTGCCAGCAGTTTATTGGCCAATTCACCCCTCCACTTT
.,TRBJ1-2,TRBD1,TRBV5-1,CASSFGGTGDSNYGYTF,TGCGCCAGCAGCTTCGGGGGGACAGGCGATTCTAACTATGGCTACACCTTC
.,TRBJ2-3,.,TRBV14,CASSQDRGRGTDTQYF,TGTGCCAGCAGCCAAGATCGGGGTAGGGGCACAGATACGCAGTATTTT
once,TRBJ1-2,.,TRBV18,CASSLDGVGGYTF,TGTGCCAGCTCACTTGACGGAGTCGGTGGCTACACCTTC
.,TRBJ2-6,.,TRBV5-1,CASSLFGQNSGANVLTF,TGCGCCAGCAGCTTGTTTGGGCAAAACTCTGGGGCCAACGTCCTGACTTTC
.,TRBJ2-1,.,TRBV4-2,CASSPAEGGGLNEQFF,TGTGCCAGCAGCCCCGCCGAGGGGGGGGGCCTCAATGAGCAGTTCTTC
.,TRBJ1-1,.,TRBV28,CASTSRATEAFF,TGTGCCAGCACGTCCCGCGCCACTGAAGCTTTCTTT
.,TRBJ2-1,TRBD2,TRBV6-4,CASSKRGGRYNEQFF,TGTGCCAGCAGTAAACGGGGGGGCCGCTACAATGAGCAGTTCTTC
.,TRBJ1-5,.,TRBV16,CASAPGVGPPHF,TGTGCCAGCGCCCCGGGGGTAGGGCCGCCGCATTTT
few,TRBJ1-5,TRBD1,TRBV2,CASGTGGPNQPQHF,TGTGCCAGTGGTACAGGGGGCCCTAATCAGCCCCAGCATTTT
.,TRBJ1-2,TRBD1,TRBV27,CASSFGQGGNYGYTF,TGTGCCAGCAGTTTCGGACAGGGAGGGAACTATGGCTACACCTTC
.,TRBJ1-2,TRBD1,TRBV7-9,CASSLATRQGASGYTF,TGTGCCAGCAGCTTAGCAACGAGACAGGGGGCAAGCGGCTACACCTTC
.,TRBJ2-2,.,TRBV2,CASSPGPGELFF,TGTGCCAGCTCCCCGGGTCCCGGGGAGCTGTTTTTT
.,TRBJ2-7,TRBD2,TRBV5-4,CASSPPGTSDTYEQYF,TGTGCCAGCAGCCCGCCAGGGACTAGCGATACCTACGAGCAGTACTTC
few,TRBJ1-5,.,TRBV7-9,CASSLALGRGEQPQHF,TGTGCCAGCAGCTTAGCGCTCGGCAGGGGCGAGCAGCCCCAGCATTTT
.,TRBJ2-2,TRBD2,TRBV5-1,CASSPGGAPTGELFF,TGCGCCAGCAGCCCGGGAGGGGCCCCCACCGGGGAGCTGTTTTTT
.,TRBJ1-1,.,TRBV25-1,CASMIEGTEAFF,TGTGCCAGCATGATCGAGGGTACTGAAGCTTTCTTT
.,TRBJ1-6,.,TRBV12-3/TRBV12-4,CASSVTGSPLHF,TGTGCCAGCAGTGTTACAGGGTCACCCCTCCACTTT
.,TRBJ2-5,TRBD2,TRBV11-2,CASSVGAGGLQETQYF,TGTGCCAGCAGCGTGGGGGCGGGGGGCCTACAAGAGACCCAGTACTTC
.,TRBJ1-1,.,TRBV6-6,CASSQDRNTEAFF,TGTGCCAGCAGTCAGGACAGAAACACTGAAGCTTTCTTT
once,TRBJ1-6,.,TRBV28,CASSARQFSPLHF,TGTGCCAGCAGCGCCAGACAGTTTTCACCCCTCCACTTT
.,TRBJ2-3,.,TRBV7-8,CASSLAGSGDTQYF,TGTGCCAGCAGCTTAGCCGGGTCTGGGGATACGCAGTATTTT
.,TRBJ2-2,TRBD2,TRBV4-1,CASSQGLAGGWAGELFF,TGCGCCAGCAGCCAAGGACTAGCGGGGGGTTGGGCCGGGGAGCTGTTTTTT
.,TRBJ2-5,.,TRBV7-3,CASSLGDTKTQYF,TGTGCCAGCAGCTTAGGGGACACAAAGACCCAGTACTTC
once,TRBJ1-5,TRBD1,TRBV12-3/TRBV12-4,CASTGTANQPQHF,TGTGCCAGCACTGGGACAGCCAATCAGCCCCAGCATTTT
.,TRBJ1-2,.,TRBV3-1/TRBV3-2,CASSRRERVGYTF,TGTGCCAGCAGCCGCAGGGAAAGGGTTGGCTACACCTTC
.,TRBJ2-3,.,TRBV5-1,CASSLDAGRGTDTQYF,TGCGCCAGCAGCTTGGACGCGGGGCGTGGAACAGATACGCAGTATTTT
.,TRBJ1-2,.,TRBV7-9,CASSPQGINYGYTF,TGTGCCAGCAGTCCACAGGGAATTAACTATGGCTACACCTTC
.,TRBJ1-5,TRBD1,TRBV11-2,CASSLDLQGEPQHF,TGTGCCAGCAGCTTAGACTTACAGGGGGAGCCCCAGCATTTT
once,TRBJ1-1,TRBD1,TRBV6-5,CASSYHRDRLTEAFF,TGTGCCAGCAGTTATCACCGGGACAGGCTTACTGAAGCTTTCTTT
.,TRBJ1-1,.,TRBV28,CASSEKGENTEAFF,TGTGCCAGCAGTGAAAAAGGGGAGAACACTGAAGCTTTCTTT
.,TRBJ2-2,.,TRBV19,CASTSPRGKLNTGELFF,TGTGCCAGTACCTCCCCTCGGGGGAAACTGAACACCGGGGAGCTGTTTTTT
.,TRBJ2-2,.,TRBV7-3,CASSLAEANTGELFF,TGTGCCAGCAGCTTAGCGGAAGCGAACACCGGGGAGCTGTTTTTT
.,TRBJ2-1,TRBD2,TRBV11-3,CASSQAGTNSYNEQFF,TGTGCCAGCAGCCAGGCCGGGACTAACTCCTACAATGAGCAGTTCTTC
.,TRBJ1-2,.,TRBV10-3,CAISESRGGTLANYGYTF,TGTGCCATCAGTGAGTCGAGGGGAGGCACGCTAGCTAACTATGGCTACACCTTC
.,TRBJ1-1,TRBD1,TRBV7-9,CASSLEGTVNTEAFF,TGTGCCAGCAGCTTAGAAGGGACAGTGAACACTGAAGCTTTCTTT
.,TRBJ1-1,TRBD1,TRBV2,CASGKTGAGTEAFF,TGTGCCAGCGGGAAGACAGGGGCTGGCACTGAAGCTTTCTTT
once,TRBJ1-5,.,TRBV6-5,CASSARDTQPQHF,TGTGCCAGCAGCGCCCGGGACACTCAGCCCCAGCATTTT
.,TRBJ1-1,.,TRBV28,CASSSGGVNTEAFF,TGTGCCAGCAGCTCTGGAGGAGTGAACACTGAAGCTTTCTTT
.,TRBJ2-7,TRBD1,TRBV6-1,CASSEITGGPYEQYF,TGTGCCAGCAGTGAAATAACAGGGGGCCCCTACGAGCAGTACTTC
.,TRBJ2-7,TRBD1,TRBV6-1,CASSDGTDYEQYF,TGTGCCAGCAGTGATGGGACAGACTACGAGCAGTACTTC
.,TRBJ2-1,TRBD2,TRBV11-2,CASSEKMTSGSRNEQFF,TGTGCCAGCAGCGAAAAAATGACTAGCGGGAGTCGCAATGAGCAGTTCTTC
.,TRBJ2-7,.,TRBV6-5,CASREGQDYEQYF,TGTGCCAGCAGAGAGGGACAAGACTACGAGCAGTACTTC
.,TRBJ2-1,TRBD2,TRBV27,CASSKWTSGTPYNEQFF,TGTGCCAGCAGTAAGTGGACTAGCGGGACACCCTACAATGAGCAGTTCTTC
.,TRBJ1-2,.,TRBV30,CAWSPGSGDRGSF,TGTGCCTGGAGTCCTGGATCAGGGGACCGGGGCTCCTTC
.,TRBJ2-1,TRBD1,TRBV29-1,CSVEYGTGSSYNEQFF,TGCAGCGTTGAGTACGGGACAGGGAGCTCCTACAATGAGCAGTTCTTC
.,TRBJ1-1,.,TRBV6-1,CASSETRYWNTEAFF,TGTGCCAGCAGTGAAACTCGGTACTGGAACACTGAAGCTTTCTTT
.,TRBJ1-3,TRBD1,TRBV2,CASSGITGVGNTIYF,TGTGCCAGCAGTGGGATCACAGGGGTCGGAAACACCATATATTTT
.,TRBJ2-1,TRBD2,TRBV4-2,CASSQDGSGPSYNEQFF,TGTGCCAGCAGCCAAGACGGTAGCGGGCCCAGCTACAATGAGCAGTTCTTC
.,TRBJ1-2,.,TRBV11-2,CASSLLPGGEGSWYGYTF,TGTGCCAGCAGCTTGTTACCGGGAGGGGAGGGATCCTGGTATGGCTACACCTTC
.,TRBJ1-1,.,TRBV29-1,CSVEGGGPEAFF,TGCAGCGTTGAAGGGGGCGGCCCTGAAGCTTTCTTT
.,TRBJ1-2,TRBD1,TRBV24-1,CATSEKAGQGLGGYTF,TGTGCCACCAGTGAAAAGGCGGGACAGGGTTTGGGTGGCTACACCTTC